Detailed here is one T cell receptor (beta chain). The assay was immunoSEQ multiplex PCR, and TCRdb's table has in-frame clones only and misses some. The data hold 120,000 to 150,000 clones, with roughly 87% observed a single time. The CDR3 is made up of 13 amino acids. The V gene's germline CDR1 is SGHVS and CDR2 FQNEAQ. Between the trimmed V and J ends, which lost 1 base and 6 bases, there was a span of 9 bases. The data were obtained in a study of blood T cell repertoires in COVID-19. Turning to the study itself: T cells, B-cell-depleted T cells, or PBMCs provided the cDNA or gDNA that served as material.

The clonotype comes from a human donor in a cohort sampled during active COVID-19. The source material was peripheral blood. V and J are TRBV7-8 and TRBJ1-2; D gene uncertain. CDR3 amino acids: CASSLGGFNGYTF. The DNA for the CDR3 is TGTGCCAGCAGCTTAGGCGGGTTTAATGGCTACACCTTC. The whole variable domain, filled in from reference TRBV7-8 and TRBJ1-2, reads GAGVSQSPRYKVAKRGQDVALRCDPISGHVSLFWYQQALGQGPEFLTYFQNEAQLDKSGLPSDRFFAERPEGSVSTLKIQRTQQEDSAVYLCASSLGGFNGYTFGSGTRLTVV.